Listed below are T cell receptor beta chains from one sample, sequenced in a study of patients and donors after allogeneic stem cell transplantation. From the RT-PCR reads, TCRdb called clonotypes with MiXCR, one entry per CDR3 protein. Seen here are 920,000 or so distinct CDR3 sequences, roughly 18% observed once, and the top ten hold under 6.5%. The sequenced material came from blood, either unsorted or a sorted T cell fraction (not recorded which). The receptors originated from a human donor who was either an allogeneic HSCT recipient or a stem cell or donor lymphocyte infusion donor (not recorded which). It is not recorded whose cells these are; they may come from a transplant donor. Both conserved end residues are part of each CDR3. The D gene is left open where the match is weak. Not every row has a clone size; where given, it reads once, few, many or a size class.

v_call,clone_size,d_call,j_call,cdr3_nt,cdr3_aa
TRBV25-1,.,.,TRBJ2-7,TGTGCCAGTGGACCGTCGGGCAGGGGAGGGCACGAGCAGTACTTC,CASGPSGRGGHEQYF
TRBV4-2,once,TRBD2,TRBJ2-1,TGTGCCAGCAGCCAAGATCTGGGTAGCGGGGGGGCCAACAATGAGCAGTTCTTC,CASSQDLGSGGANNEQFF
TRBV20-1,.,.,TRBJ1-4,TGCAGTGCTAGAGATCTGCGGAGCTTGAATGAAAAACTGTTTTTT,CSARDLRSLNEKLFF
TRBV2,.,.,TRBJ1-1,TGTGCCAGCAGTGAGAGCGGTGGGGACACTGAAGCTTTCTTT,CASSESGGDTEAFF
TRBV20-1,few,TRBD1,TRBJ2-1,TGCAGTGCTAGAGATACGGAGACAGGGGGCCTGTTCTTC,CSARDTETGGLFF
TRBV4-1,few,.,TRBJ1-1,TGCGCCAGCAGCCAGTGGGACCCCGCGATATCGAACACTGAAGCTTTCTTT,CASSQWDPAISNTEAFF
TRBV27,.,.,TRBJ2-1,TGTGCCAGCAGTTTTCGGGTGGGGGGCAATGAGCAGTTCTTC,CASSFRVGGNEQFF
TRBV5-1,few,TRBD2,TRBJ2-2,TGCGCCAGCAGCCAGCGGGAGGGGGCCGGGGAGCTGTTTTTT,CASSQREGAGELFF
TRBV24-1,.,.,TRBJ2-1,TGTGCCACCAGTGACCAAAGGTGGGGATACAATGAGCAGTTCTTC,CATSDQRWGYNEQFF
TRBV4-3,.,TRBD1,TRBJ1-1,TGCGCCAGCAGCCAAGGGATGACAGGGAGGCCTGAAGCTTTCTTT,CASSQGMTGRPEAFF
TRBV20-1,.,TRBD2,TRBJ2-1,TGCAGTGCCAGCTCCGGGACTAGCGGGAGAAATGAGCAGTTCTTC,CSASSGTSGRNEQFF
TRBV6-5,few,.,TRBJ1-1,TGTGCCAGCAGTTACTCGAGGGGCTCGAACACTGAAGCTTTCTTT,CASSYSRGSNTEAFF
TRBV5-1,many,.,TRBJ2-1,TGCGCCAGCAGCTTGGTTGGCGGCCAGGGCATAGGGAATGAGCAGTTCTTC,CASSLVGGQGIGNEQFF
TRBV7-9,few,.,TRBJ2-7,TGTGCCAGCGATGAGGGGACGGCCGGGCGGGAGCAGTACTTC,CASDEGTAGREQYF
TRBV6-1,few,TRBD1,TRBJ2-1,TGTGCCAGCACCGGGACAGGGGGGAGGGATGAGCAGTTCTTC,CASTGTGGRDEQFF
TRBV30,few,.,TRBJ2-5,TGTGCCTGGAGCTCCCGGGGAGAGGGGGAGACCCAGTACTTC,CAWSSRGEGETQYF
TRBV5-1,few,TRBD1,TRBJ2-7,TGCGCCAGCAGCCAAAGACAGGGAACCTACGAGCAGTACTTC,CASSQRQGTYEQYF
TRBV5-1,.,TRBD2,TRBJ2-5,TGCGCCAGCAGCTCTACCGGGACTAGCGGGGGTGTGACCCAGTACTTC,CASSSTGTSGGVTQYF
TRBV5-1,few,TRBD1,TRBJ1-1,TGCGCCAGCAGCTTGGCAGGACAGGGTCAGGGAAACACTGAAGCTTTCTTT,CASSLAGQGQGNTEAFF
TRBV7-9,.,.,TRBJ1-1,TGTGCCAGCAGCTATGGCGGACATAACACTGAAGCTTTCTTT,CASSYGGHNTEAFF
TRBV4-1,.,.,TRBJ2-2,TGCGCCAGCAGCCAAGTCCCGACTAGACTTTACGGGGAGCTGTTTTTT,CASSQVPTRLYGELFF
TRBV29-1,many,.,TRBJ2-3,TGCAGCGTGGACAGCACAGATACGCAGTATTTT,CSVDSTDTQYF
TRBV7-3,.,TRBD1,TRBJ2-1,TGTGCCAGCAGCCCAGGGACAGGGAAGTCCTACAATGAGCAGTTCTTC,CASSPGTGKSYNEQFF
TRBV5-1,.,.,TRBJ1-1,TGCGCCAGCAGCTTGGAAACCGGGCCCTCTGAAGCTTTCTTT,CASSLETGPSEAFF
TRBV7-2,.,TRBD2,TRBJ2-3,TGTGCCACGGGAGGGAGAGCAGATACGCAGTATTTT,CATGGRADTQYF
TRBV20-1,.,.,TRBJ1-6,TGCAGTGCTAGAGAGAGTAGCTCCTATAATTCACCCCTCCACTTT,CSARESSSYNSPLHF
TRBV14,.,.,TRBJ2-2,TGTGCCAGCAGCGCACACCCGTTCGCGAACACCGGGGAGCTGTTTTTT,CASSAHPFANTGELFF
TRBV24-1,.,.,TRBJ2-5,TGTGCCACCAGTTTTGCCGGGCAGACCCAGTACTTC,CATSFAGQTQYF
TRBV20-1,few,TRBD1,TRBJ1-6,TGCAGTGCTAGAGATCCCAGGGGGACGAATTCACCCCTCCACTTT,CSARDPRGTNSPLHF
TRBV3-1,.,.,TRBJ1-2,TGTGCCAGCAGCCAAGATCGGCCCAGGGGAGGCTATGGCTACACCTTC,CASSQDRPRGGYGYTF
TRBV11-2,.,.,TRBJ1-3,TGTGCCAGCAGCCGTGGACCCCTCTCTGGAAACACCATATATTTT,CASSRGPLSGNTIYF
TRBV29-1,few,TRBD2,TRBJ2-1,TGCAGCGTGGGGGGGACGACGGTTTCCTACAATGAGCAGTTCTTC,CSVGGTTVSYNEQFF
TRBV7-9,.,.,TRBJ1-2,TGTGCCAGCAGCGAAGCGGGACAAAACGGTCCAGGCTACACCTTC,CASSEAGQNGPGYTF
TRBV6-1,.,.,TRBJ1-1,.,CASILDTRGYTEAFF
TRBV7-2,.,.,TRBJ2-7,TGTGCCAGCAGCCCCGGGAGTGGGGGTGCAGACGAGCAGTACTTC,CASSPGSGGADEQYF
TRBV9,few,.,TRBJ2-3,TGTGCCAGCAGCGTCGGACGTGATACGCAGTATTTT,CASSVGRDTQYF
TRBV29-1,.,.,TRBJ2-5,TGCAGCGTTGAAGATAGTGCCAGGGGCCAAGAGACCCAGTACTTC,CSVEDSARGQETQYF
TRBV25-1,.,TRBD2,TRBJ2-5,TGTGCCAGCAGTGATTGGCGGGGGGACCAAGAGACCCAGTACTTC,CASSDWRGDQETQYF
TRBV5-4,.,TRBD2,TRBJ2-2,TGTGCCAGCAGCTCGTCCGGGACTAGCGGGGGCCTGAACACCGGGGAGCTGTTTTTT,CASSSSGTSGGLNTGELFF
TRBV6-5,few,.,TRBJ1-3,TGTGCCAGCAGTTACTCTCCAGGAGCTTACGGAAACACCATATATTTT,CASSYSPGAYGNTIYF
TRBV12-3/TRBV12-4,few,TRBD2,TRBJ2-4,TGTGCCAGCAGTTTTCTAGCGGGAGTAGACAAAAACATTCAGTACTTC,CASSFLAGVDKNIQYF
TRBV20-1,few,.,TRBJ1-1,TGCAGTGCTAGAAAGGACAGCGCTGGGAGAGCTTTCTTT,CSARKDSAGRAFF
TRBV7-9,few,.,TRBJ1-2,TGTGCCAGCAGCTTAGAGGGTGAAGGGCTTTTGTATGGCTACACCTTC,CASSLEGEGLLYGYTF
TRBV9,.,TRBD2,TRBJ2-1,TGTGCCAGCAGCGTTCTCGGGACTAGCTCCAACAATGAGCAGTTCTTC,CASSVLGTSSNNEQFF
TRBV15,.,TRBD1,TRBJ1-2,TGTGCCACCAGCAGAGATCTTGGGACAGGGTATGGCTACACCTTC,CATSRDLGTGYGYTF
TRBV7-9,.,.,TRBJ2-7,TGTGCCAGCAGCCCCACCAGGGAGCAGTACTTC,CASSPTREQYF
TRBV5-1,few,.,TRBJ1-2,TGCGCCAGCAGCTCAGACAGGAGGAATGGCTACACCTTC,CASSSDRRNGYTF
TRBV20-1,.,TRBD1,TRBJ2-5,TGCAGTGCTAGAGATCCCACAGGGGGAGGTGGAGAGACCCAGTACTTC,CSARDPTGGGGETQYF
TRBV20-1,few,TRBD2,TRBJ2-7,TGCAGTGCTAGAGCCCGACTAGCGGGTGGCTACGAGCAGTACTTC,CSARARLAGGYEQYF
TRBV12-3/TRBV12-4,few,.,TRBJ2-2,TGTGCCAGCAGCTCAGGGCGGATGGCCGGGGAGCTGTTTTTT,CASSSGRMAGELFF
TRBV12-3/TRBV12-4,.,.,TRBJ1-2,TGTGCCAGCAGCCGTGCGGGGCTCGCCCTGGACGGCTACACCTTC,CASSRAGLALDGYTF
TRBV30,.,.,TRBJ1-6,TGTGCCTGGAGCTCGGGTCCTACATTGCACCTCCACTTT,CAWSSGPTLHLHF
TRBV20-1,.,.,TRBJ1-4,TGCAGTGCTAGCTTGGACTCGGGTGAAAAACTGTTTTTT,CSASLDSGEKLFF
TRBV4-2,.,.,TRBJ2-1,TGTGCCAGCAACCAAAGGGGGAGGGCCTCTCCCTCCTACAATGAGCAGTTCTTC,CASNQRGRASPSYNEQFF
TRBV6-1,.,.,TRBJ2-7,TGTGCCAGCAGGATAACAGGGATTGACTACGAGCAGTACTTC,CASRITGIDYEQYF
TRBV3-1,.,.,TRBJ2-5,TGTGCCAGCAGCCAAGTCACCGGACGCCTGGAAGAGACCCAGTACTTC,CASSQVTGRLEETQYF
TRBV20-1,.,.,TRBJ2-5,TGCAGTGCTCCTGGACCAGCGGAATCGTTCAAAGAGACCCAGTACTTC,CSAPGPAESFKETQYF